This TCR beta chain was recorded in a study of blood T cell repertoires in COVID-19. Study background: Samples taken during acute and convalescent COVID-19 were collected in the United States, Italy and Spain. In each case, the material was cDNA or gDNA derived from T cells, B-cell-depleted T cells, or PBMCs.

Original analysis: Amplifying reference gene primers gave estimates of nucleated cell counts. The repertoire was sequenced with immunoSEQ multiplex PCR; TCRdb's copy has only in-frame clones and lacks some. V, J and clone size are taken as reported in that table, and D and trimming were inferred from the DNA itself. The data contain about 190,000 clones, more than 85% of them seen just once; the ten biggest clones take up 0.95% to 1.3%. The source of this sequence is a man aged 25 to 40 with acute or convalescent COVID-19. Sequenced sample: peripheral blood.

In DNA form, the CDR3 reads TGTGCCAGTAGGAATCAGGTGGGTAATCAGCCCCAGCATTTT. Amino acid sequence: CASRNQVGNQPQHF. The chain carries TRBV19 and TRBJ1-5; D gene ambiguous. Germline assignment: CDR1 LNHDA and CDR2 SQIVND (reference sequence). CDR3 size: 14 residues. V lost 6 bases and J 4 bases, leaving 13 bases between the germline ends.